The entry that follows covers one T cell receptor beta chain sequence. Its matching antigen is unknown. Germline V lookup: CDR1 SEHNR, CDR2 FQNEAQ (reference sequence). The CDR3 runs 14 residues. The germline V and J ends were trimmed by 11 bases and 9 bases, with 24 bases remaining between them. TCR beta cDNA was prepared out of 450 to 500 ng total RNA by means of a constant-region primer. Each TCR beta library was derived from three nested multiplex PCR rounds that employed slightly modified ARM-PCR. TRBV1-TRBV30 forward primers and a C-beta reverse primer were used in the first two PCR rounds, which each ran for approximately 9 cycles. MiXCR, applied by TCRdb to the multiplex PCR reads, yields one record per CDR3 protein. The data contain about 210,000 distinct CDR3 sequences, roughly 80% of them singletons. This sample was included in a study of tumor-infiltrating lymphocytes in primary liver carcinoma.

For each extraction, RNA and DNA were obtained together from 20-30 mg of unsorted bulk tissue. The sampling covered five separate regions of each tumor. Study-level results: Only about 7.5-24% of top clones were detected in all five tumor regions. Tumors significantly exceeded blood in top-250-clone fraction (p = 0.039).

The chain recombines TRBV7-9 with TRBJ2-3, with D perhaps TRBD2 (5 bases). The receptor comes from a man aged 35-49 years with primary liver carcinoma and hepatitis B virus infection. The sample taken for sequencing was tumor tissue from primary liver carcinoma. The CDR3 is CAGSQETRADTQYF. CDR3 bases: TGTGCCGGGAGCCAGGAGACGAGAGCCGACACGCAGTATTTT.